The subject of this entry is one T cell receptor (beta chain). The source of the sample is a study of T cell changes during pregnancy in multiple sclerosis. CDR3 length: 12 residues. Trimming shortened V by 2 bases and J by 7 bases, and 5 bases separated the two germline ends. Germline CDR1 and CDR2: KGHSH and LQKENI. The table came from immunoSEQ multiplex PCR; TCRdb's copy has only in-frame clones and leaves some out. The sample lists under 80,000 clones, 90% to 95% occurring once. The sequence derives from a female donor with multiple sclerosis, enrolled in a pregnancy study. Sequenced material: peripheral blood, taken in the second trimester of pregnancy. The V gene is TRBV18, the J gene TRBJ2-2; TRBD2 might be the D (5 bases). CDR3 bases: TGTGCCAGCTCACCAGCGGGCGGGGAGCTGTTTTTT. Translation gives CASSPAGGELFF. The entire variable domain, with the rest obtained from reference TRBV18 and TRBJ2-2, is as follows: NAGVMQNPRHLVRRRGQEARLRCSPMKGHSHVYWYRQLPEEGLKFMVYLQKENIIDESGMPKERFSAEFPKEGPSILRIQQVVRGDSAAYFCASSPAGGELFFGEGSRLTVL.